Shown below are 4 T cell receptor beta chains from a single sample sequenced in a study of blood T cell repertoires in COVID-19. Produced via immunoSEQ multiplex PCR; TCRdb's table is partial and in-frame only. The sample yields 200,000 to 250,000 clones, 82% seen once. Sequencing used peripheral blood. These receptors all come from a woman older than 75 with COVID-19, enrolled during active disease.

Notes on this clone: Mismatch with germline at one junction end may stem from a read error. The chain recombines TRBV7-2 with TRBJ1-6; maybe TRBD1 (6 bases). Looked up from germline, CDR1 is SGHTA and CDR2 is FQGNSA. This CDR3 is 16 amino acids long. The CDR3 loop reads CASGFNAQGKGSPLHF. DNA for the CDR3: TGTGCCAGCGGCTTTAACGCTCAGGGGAAGGGTTCACCCCTCCACTTT.

The rearrangement joins TRBV10-3 to TRBJ2-1, with D uncertain. V lost 2 bases to trimming and J lost 6 bases, with 5 bases between them. CDR3 length equals 12 residues. Germline CDR1 and CDR2: ENHRY and SYGVKD. This chain's CDR3 is CAISETTNEQFF. The CDR3, as DNA: TGTGCCATCAGTGAGACTACCAATGAGCAGTTCTTC.

The V call is TRBV2, the J call TRBJ2-2; tentatively, D is TRBD1 (6 bases). The germline V gene has CDR1 SNHLY and CDR2 FYNNEI. Trimming removed 8 bases from V and 7 bases from J, with 14 bases in between. This CDR3 region has 13 residues. CDR3 loop: CASQPQGNGELFF. In DNA, the CDR3 is TGTGCCAGCCAACCTCAGGGGAACGGGGAGCTGTTTTTT.

The genes are TRBV28 and TRBJ2-3, with D tentatively TRBD2 (6 bases). Trimming stripped 3 bases from V and 2 bases from J, with 15 bases between. Per the germline V gene, CDR1 is MDHEN and CDR2 is SYDVKM. The CDR3 sequence is 16 residues long. CDR3 nucleotides: TGTGCCAGCAGTTTCAGTACGGGGGTAATCACAGATACGCAGTATTTT. It yields the protein CASSFSTGVITDTQYF.